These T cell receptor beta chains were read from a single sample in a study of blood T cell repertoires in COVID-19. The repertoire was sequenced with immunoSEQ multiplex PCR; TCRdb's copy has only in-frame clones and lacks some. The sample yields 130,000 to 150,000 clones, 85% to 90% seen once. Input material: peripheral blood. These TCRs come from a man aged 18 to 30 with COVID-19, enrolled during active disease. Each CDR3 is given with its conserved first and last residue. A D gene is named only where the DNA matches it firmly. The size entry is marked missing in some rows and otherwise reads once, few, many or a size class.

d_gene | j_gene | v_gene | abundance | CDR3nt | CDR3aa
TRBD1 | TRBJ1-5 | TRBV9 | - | TGTGCCAGCAGCGTATTGAGACAGGGGGCCAATCAGCCCCAGCATTTT | CASSVLRQGANQPQHF
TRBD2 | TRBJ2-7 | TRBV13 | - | TGTGCCAGCAGCCAATACCACGGGGGAGGGCCATACGAGCAGTACTTC | CASSQYHGGGPYEQYF
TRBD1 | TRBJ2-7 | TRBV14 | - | TGTGCCAGCAGCTTTGGACAGGGCGGATACGAGCAGTACTTC | CASSFGQGGYEQYF
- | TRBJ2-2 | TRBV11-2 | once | TGTGCCAGCAACGGAGGGCTAGCGCTAACCGCGAACACCGGGGAGCTGTTTTTT | CASNGGLALTANTGELFF
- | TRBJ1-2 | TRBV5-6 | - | TGTGCCAGCAGCTTGTCCGCGGGACGGCATAACTATGGCTACACCTTC | CASSLSAGRHNYGYTF
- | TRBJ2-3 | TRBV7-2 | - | TGTGCCAGCAGCTTAGGGGCAGGGTTGGATACGCAGTATTTT | CASSLGAGLDTQYF
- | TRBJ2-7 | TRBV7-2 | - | TGTGCCAGCAGCCCAGGACTAACCTCCTACGAGCAGTACTTC | CASSPGLTSYEQYF
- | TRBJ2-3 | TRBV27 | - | TGTGCCAGCAGTTTAAGCGGCCTCAGGGGCGCAGATACGCAGTATTTT | CASSLSGLRGADTQYF
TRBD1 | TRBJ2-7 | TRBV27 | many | TGTGCCAGCAGTCGGGCAGGGGGTTTCTCCTACGAGCAGTACTTC | CASSRAGGFSYEQYF
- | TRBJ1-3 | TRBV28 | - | TGTGCCAGCAGTTTATACGGCGGGCGCGGAAACACCATATATTTT | CASSLYGGRGNTIYF
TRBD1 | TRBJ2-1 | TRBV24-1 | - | TGTGCCACCAGTGATAATACAGGGGGCGCCTACAATGAGCAGTTCTTC | CATSDNTGGAYNEQFF
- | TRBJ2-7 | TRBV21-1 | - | TGTGCCAGCCCAAGCGGGACCCCGCCAGCCTACGAGCAGTACTTC | CASPSGTPPAYEQYF
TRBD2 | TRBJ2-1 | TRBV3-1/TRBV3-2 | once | TGTGCCAGCAGCCAAGGGGTACCGGGAGGAGGTGGCAATGAGCAGTTCTTC | CASSQGVPGGGGNEQFF
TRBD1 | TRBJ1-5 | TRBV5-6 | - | TGTGCCAGCAGCGTCTACAGGGGGAGCAATCAGCCCCAGCATTTT | CASSVYRGSNQPQHF
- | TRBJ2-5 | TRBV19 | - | TGTGCCAGTAGAAAGAGAGATCTCCAAGAGACCCAGTACTTC | CASRKRDLQETQYF
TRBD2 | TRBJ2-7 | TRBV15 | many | TGTGCCACCAGCGTTGGGACTAGCGGGAGTTACGAGCAGTACTTC | CATSVGTSGSYEQYF
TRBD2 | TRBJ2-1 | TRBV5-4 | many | TGTGCCAGCAGCTGGGGGACTAGCGTTCATGAGCAGTTCTTC | CASSWGTSVHEQFF
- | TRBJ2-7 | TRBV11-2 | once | TGTGCCAGCAGGGAGACAGGAAGCGAGCAGTACTTC | CASRETGSEQYF
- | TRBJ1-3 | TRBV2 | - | TGTGCCAGCAGGGGCCCTGGAAACACCATATATTTT | CASRGPGNTIYF
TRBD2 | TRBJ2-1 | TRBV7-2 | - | TGTGCCAGCAGCTTAGAGATCGGGGGGGGATCCTACAATGAGCAGTTCTTC | CASSLEIGGGSYNEQFF
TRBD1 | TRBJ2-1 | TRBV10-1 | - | TGCGCCACTAACCCAGCAGGGGGCCTGGGGCAGTTCTTC | CATNPAGGLGQFF
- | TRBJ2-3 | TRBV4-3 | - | TGCGCCAGCAGCCAAGATTTGGTAGGGGGGGTCGGGGCAGATACGCAGTATTTT | CASSQDLVGGVGADTQYF
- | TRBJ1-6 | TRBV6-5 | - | TGTGCCAGCAGTTCGAGACAGGTTCTCCACTTT | CASSSRQVLHF
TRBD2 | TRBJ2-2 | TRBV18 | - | TGTGCCAGCTCACTGCAGGGACTAGCGAGCACCGGGGAGCTGTTTTTT | CASSLQGLASTGELFF
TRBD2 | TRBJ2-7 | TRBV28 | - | TGTGCCAGCAGTTTATCAACGGGAGGGTTTAAGGCCTACGAGCAGTACTTC | CASSLSTGGFKAYEQYF
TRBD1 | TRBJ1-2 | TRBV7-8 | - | TGTGCCAGCAGCGCTTGGGACAGGCTTAACTATGGCTACACCTTC | CASSAWDRLNYGYTF
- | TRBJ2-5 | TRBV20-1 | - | TGCAGTGCTAGTTGGTTGGTTAGCCAAGAGACCCAGTACTTC | CSASWLVSQETQYF
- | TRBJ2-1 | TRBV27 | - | TGTGCCATCAAGAAACTTGGCGGCTCCTACAATGAGCAGTTCTTC | CAIKKLGGSYNEQFF
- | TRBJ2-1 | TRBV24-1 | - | TGTGCCACCAGTGATTTGGGACAGCGGCCCTCCTACAATGAGCAGTTCTTC | CATSDLGQRPSYNEQFF
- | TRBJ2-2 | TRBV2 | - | TGTGCCAGCCTGACAGGGAACACCGGGGAGCTGTTTTTT | CASLTGNTGELFF
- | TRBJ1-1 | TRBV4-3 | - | TGCGCCAGCAGCCAAGATAGGGGGATTAAAATAGCTTTCTTT | CASSQDRGIKIAFF
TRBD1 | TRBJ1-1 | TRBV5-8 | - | TGTGCCAGCGTAAACCGGGACAGACTCCTGAACACTGAAGCTTTCTTT | CASVNRDRLLNTEAFF
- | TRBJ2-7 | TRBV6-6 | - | TGTGCCAGCAGCGGGAGCGAGCAGTACTTC | CASSGSEQYF
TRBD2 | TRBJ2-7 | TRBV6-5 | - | TGTGCCAGCAGAGCTAGCGGGGGGCCGAGAGAGCAGTACTTC | CASRASGGPREQYF
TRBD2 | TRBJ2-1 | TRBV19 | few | TGTGCCAGTAGCCTGACTAGCGGGAGGGCCCCCTCCTACAATGAGCAGTTCTTC | CASSLTSGRAPSYNEQFF
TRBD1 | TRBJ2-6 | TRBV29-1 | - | TGCAGCGTTGATTTAAGGGGGCGGAGAGGGGCCTCTGGGGCCAACGTCCTGACTTTC | CSVDLRGRRGASGANVLTF
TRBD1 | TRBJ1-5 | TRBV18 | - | TGTGCCAGCTCACCGGGACAGGGGGCAGGGAATCAGCCCCAGCATTTT | CASSPGQGAGNQPQHF
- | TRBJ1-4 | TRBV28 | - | TGTGCCAGCAGTTTAACGGGGGGGGACGAAAAACTGTTTTTT | CASSLTGGDEKLFF
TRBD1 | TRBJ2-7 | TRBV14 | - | TGTGCCAGCAGCCAAGAGCACAGGGGCTGGTCCGAGCAGTACTTC | CASSQEHRGWSEQYF
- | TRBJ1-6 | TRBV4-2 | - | TGTGCCAGCAGCCCCGCGGGGACGGATTCACCCCTCCACTTT | CASSPAGTDSPLHF
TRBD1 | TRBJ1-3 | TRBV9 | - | TGTGCCAGCAGCGCACGCCGGGACAGCCTTGAAAACACCATATATTTT | CASSARRDSLENTIYF
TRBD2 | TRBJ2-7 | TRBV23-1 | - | TGCGCCAGCAGTCGGCGGGAGGGACACGAGCAGTACTTC | CASSRREGHEQYF
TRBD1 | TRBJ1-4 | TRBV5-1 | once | TGCGCCAGCAGCTTGAGACCGACAGGGGATGAAAAACTGCTTTTT | CASSLRPTGDEKLLF
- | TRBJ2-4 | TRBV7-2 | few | TGTGCCAGCAGCGATAGCGGAGTAGCCAAAAACATTCAGTACTTC | CASSDSGVAKNIQYF
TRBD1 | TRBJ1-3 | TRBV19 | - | TGTGCCAGTAGTTCTACCTGGGACAGGGGGCGACCTGGCTCTGGAAACACCATATATTTT | CASSSTWDRGRPGSGNTIYF
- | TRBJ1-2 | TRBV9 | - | TGTGCCAGCAGCGTAGAAGTGGGCTTCAACTATGGCTACACCTTC | CASSVEVGFNYGYTF
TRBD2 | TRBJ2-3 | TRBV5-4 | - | TGTGCCAGCAACTCGCGGGAGTTTGGGTTGAGCACAGATACGCAGTATTTT | CASNSREFGLSTDTQYF
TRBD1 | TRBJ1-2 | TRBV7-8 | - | TGTGCCAGCAGCTCAGGGACAGTTGATGGCTACACCTTC | CASSSGTVDGYTF
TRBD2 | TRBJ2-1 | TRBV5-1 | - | TGCGCCAGCAGCTCCCTATCTAGCGGGAGTTTGGACAATGAGCAGTTCTTC | CASSSLSSGSLDNEQFF
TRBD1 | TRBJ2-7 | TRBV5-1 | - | TGCGCCAGCAGCTGGACAGGGGGGGAGCAGTACTTC | CASSWTGGEQYF
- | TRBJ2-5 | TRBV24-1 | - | TGTGGCGGGAACGTTAGAGAGACCCAGTACTTC | CGGNVRETQYF
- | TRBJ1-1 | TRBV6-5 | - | TGTGCCAGCAGTTACAATTTGGGTCGGGATGAAGCTTTCTTT | CASSYNLGRDEAFF
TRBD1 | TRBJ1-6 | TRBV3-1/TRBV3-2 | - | TGTGCCAGCAGCCAAGATCTTAGGGGACAGTATTCACCCCTCCACTTT | CASSQDLRGQYSPLHF
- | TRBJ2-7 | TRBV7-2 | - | TGTGCCAGCAGCTTAGCGCGGAATAGCGGCTACGAGCAGTACTTC | CASSLARNSGYEQYF
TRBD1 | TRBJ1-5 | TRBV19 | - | TGTGCCAGTAGTGACAGGGTGGATCAGCCCCAGCATTTT | CASSDRVDQPQHF
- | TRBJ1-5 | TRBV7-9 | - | TGTGCCAGCAGCTTATTACGGGATCAGCCCCAGCATTTT | CASSLLRDQPQHF
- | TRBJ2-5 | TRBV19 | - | TGTGCCAGTAGTATAGTGGCGGGGGCTCAAGAGACCCAGTACTTC | CASSIVAGAQETQYF
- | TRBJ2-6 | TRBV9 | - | TGTGCCAGCAGCGTGAGGGCGGACTCTGGGGCCAACGTCCTGACTTTC | CASSVRADSGANVLTF
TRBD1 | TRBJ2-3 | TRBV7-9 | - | TGTGCCAGCACCAAAATAGGGGGACAGCTTTATGAGGGCCGATCCACAGATACGCAGTATTTT | CASTKIGGQLYEGRSTDTQYF